This T cell receptor beta chain was documented in a study of blood T cell repertoires in COVID-19. The CDR3 extends over 14 amino acids. Germline CDR1 is SNHLY and CDR2 is FYNNEI. V was cut by 7 bases and J by 2 bases, with 11 bases left in between. Original methodology: Amplification with reference gene primers provided the estimates of nucleated cell counts. Sequenced by immunoSEQ multiplex PCR; TCRdb stores in-frame clones only, minus some. Clonal size and the V and J genes are those of that table, whereas D and trimming came from the DNA. The table includes around 300,000 clones, roughly 87% detected once.

Input material: PBMCs or T cells enriched from blood (not recorded which). The rearrangement uses TRBV2 and TRBJ2-2; TRBD1 might be the D (5 bases). This sequence originates from a woman aged 40 to 55 who had recovered from COVID-19. The CDR3 bases are TGTGCCAGCAAGAGGCAGGGTAACACCGGGGAGCTGTTTTTT. Its translation: CASKRQGNTGELFF.